This is a list of T cell receptor beta chains from one sample in a study of regulatory T cells in long-lasting Graves disease. TCRdb processed the multiplex PCR reads anew with MiXCR; each CDR3 protein has one entry. The table records more than 400,000 distinct CDR3 sequences, 15% to 20% of them present only once. The sample was also linked to a second study, of T cells in Graves' hyperthyroidism and ophthalmopathy.

The starting material was peripheral blood mononuclear cells (PBMCs), obtained at new diagnosis, from a patient treated with antithyroid drugs. The receptors were gathered from a woman younger than 45 with Graves disease. The CDR3 runs from the conserved cysteine through the conserved F or W. D genes are given only for firm matches. The listing skips clone size in some rows; elsewhere it reads once, few, many or a size class.

D gene: -
J gene: TRBJ2-3
V gene: TRBV7-9
clone size: -
CDR3 DNA: TGTGCCACCAAAGGGGCAGATACGCAGTATTTT
CDR3 protein: CATKGADTQYF

D gene: -
J gene: TRBJ2-5
V gene: TRBV11-2
clone size: -
CDR3 DNA: TGTGCCAGCAGTGAATCTTTCCGGGGCAAAGAGACCCAGTACTTC
CDR3 protein: CASSESFRGKETQYF

D gene: -
J gene: TRBJ1-5
V gene: TRBV18
clone size: many
CDR3 DNA: TGTGCCAGCTCACCAACCAGCAATCAGCCCCAGCATTTT
CDR3 protein: CASSPTSNQPQHF

D gene: -
J gene: TRBJ2-4
V gene: TRBV13
clone size: -
CDR3 DNA: TGTGCCAGCACCCGGGTCGTCGAGGGGTTAGGCAAAAACATTCAGTACTTC
CDR3 protein: CASTRVVEGLGKNIQYF

D gene: -
J gene: TRBJ1-1
V gene: TRBV29-1
clone size: many
CDR3 DNA: TGCAGCGTTGATTTTCGGGCAGGGCCTACTCCTGAAGCTTTCTTT
CDR3 protein: CSVDFRAGPTPEAFF

D gene: TRBD2
J gene: TRBJ2-1
V gene: TRBV14
clone size: few
CDR3 DNA: TGTGCCAGCAGCAGGGGACTAGCGGGGTACCCAATCGTGAATGAGCAGTTCTTC
CDR3 protein: CASSRGLAGYPIVNEQFF

D gene: TRBD2
J gene: TRBJ2-5
V gene: TRBV28
clone size: many
CDR3 DNA: TGTGCCAGCGGTGTAGCGGGAGTGGAGACCCAGTACTTC
CDR3 protein: CASGVAGVETQYF

D gene: -
J gene: TRBJ1-1
V gene: TRBV10-3
clone size: few
CDR3 DNA: TGTGCCATCAGTGGCTCGCAACATGGGATTGAAGCTTTCTTT
CDR3 protein: CAISGSQHGIEAFF

D gene: -
J gene: TRBJ1-2
V gene: TRBV30
clone size: many
CDR3 DNA: TGTGCCTTCCACAGCGGGACGAAGGATGGCTACACCTTC
CDR3 protein: CAFHSGTKDGYTF

D gene: TRBD1
J gene: TRBJ2-5
V gene: TRBV12-3/TRBV12-4
clone size: -
CDR3 DNA: TGTGCCAGCAGTGCCCGGACAGGGAGGGAGACCCAGTACTTC
CDR3 protein: CASSARTGRETQYF

D gene: -
J gene: TRBJ1-6
V gene: TRBV2
clone size: many
CDR3 DNA: TGTGCCGGAAGGGGCTCCTATAATTCACCCCTCCACTTT
CDR3 protein: CAGRGSYNSPLHF

D gene: -
J gene: TRBJ2-1
V gene: TRBV19
clone size: -
CDR3 DNA: TGTGCCAGTAGTCACGGGGGTCCCCGGGTAAGCTCCTACAATGAGCAGTTCTTC
CDR3 protein: CASSHGGPRVSSYNEQFF

D gene: -
J gene: TRBJ1-1
V gene: TRBV4-1
clone size: few
CDR3 DNA: TGCGCCAGCAGCCAAGTGGGGGGCCTGAACACTGAAGCTTTCTTT
CDR3 protein: CASSQVGGLNTEAFF

D gene: TRBD1
J gene: TRBJ2-3
V gene: TRBV4-3
clone size: -
CDR3 DNA: TGCGCCAGCAGCCGGCAACAGGGGGGCACAGATACGCAGTATTTT
CDR3 protein: CASSRQQGGTDTQYF

D gene: -
J gene: TRBJ2-7
V gene: TRBV20-1
clone size: -
CDR3 DNA: TGCAGTGCTACACCACTGGGAGAGCAGTACTTC
CDR3 protein: CSATPLGEQYF

D gene: -
J gene: TRBJ1-5
V gene: TRBV20-1
clone size: many
CDR3 DNA: TGCAGTGCCCCCCGCTTAGGGCGGCAGCCCCAGCATTTT
CDR3 protein: CSAPRLGRQPQHF

D gene: TRBD2
J gene: TRBJ2-7
V gene: TRBV28
clone size: -
CDR3 DNA: TGTGCCAGCACCTCGGGACTAGAATATTACGAGCAGTACTTC
CDR3 protein: CASTSGLEYYEQYF

D gene: -
J gene: TRBJ2-5
V gene: TRBV11-3
clone size: many
CDR3 DNA: TGTGCCAGCAGCTTAGGGGGGAGAAATCAAGAGACCCAGTACTTC
CDR3 protein: CASSLGGRNQETQYF

D gene: -
J gene: TRBJ2-6
V gene: TRBV7-9
clone size: few
CDR3 DNA: TGTGCCAGCAGCCCGCTCGCGAACTCTGGGGCCAACGTCCTGACTTTC
CDR3 protein: CASSPLANSGANVLTF

D gene: -
J gene: TRBJ1-2
V gene: TRBV16
clone size: -
CDR3 DNA: TGTGCCAGCAGCCAATCGGGGGCCGGGAACTATGGCTACACCTTC
CDR3 protein: CASSQSGAGNYGYTF

D gene: -
J gene: TRBJ2-5
V gene: TRBV4-1
clone size: -
CDR3 DNA: TGCGCCAGCAGCCAAAACGTAGCGGAAAACTCTAACAATGAGCAGTACTTC
CDR3 protein: CASSQNVAENSNNEQYF

D gene: -
J gene: TRBJ2-6
V gene: TRBV29-1
clone size: -
CDR3 DNA: TGCAGCGCACAAGCGGGCACAACCTCTGGGGCCAACGTCCTGACTTTC
CDR3 protein: CSAQAGTTSGANVLTF

D gene: -
J gene: TRBJ1-6
V gene: TRBV4-1
clone size: -
CDR3 DNA: TGCGCCAGCAGCCAAGAGTCAAGGGGCGTTTATAATTCACCCCTCCACTTT
CDR3 protein: CASSQESRGVYNSPLHF

D gene: TRBD2
J gene: TRBJ2-1
V gene: TRBV18
clone size: many
CDR3 DNA: TGTGCCAGCTCACGAGGGACTAGCGGGAGTGGGTATGAGCAGTTCTTC
CDR3 protein: CASSRGTSGSGYEQFF

D gene: -
J gene: TRBJ1-2
V gene: TRBV28
clone size: many
CDR3 DNA: TGTGCCAGCATCGCGACAGGATACTATGGCTACACCTTC
CDR3 protein: CASIATGYYGYTF

D gene: -
J gene: TRBJ2-7
V gene: TRBV28
clone size: few
CDR3 DNA: TGTGCCAGCAGTTCCCCCCCCTTTGTGGGAGTCCTCTCCTACGAGCAGTACTTC
CDR3 protein: CASSSPPFVGVLSYEQYF

D gene: TRBD2
J gene: TRBJ2-1
V gene: TRBV27
clone size: few
CDR3 DNA: TGTGCCAGCAGACGGGGGGGAGGGTCTAGCGGGAGGTTTAATGAGCAGTTCTTC
CDR3 protein: CASRRGGGSSGRFNEQFF

D gene: TRBD1
J gene: TRBJ2-1
V gene: TRBV15
clone size: few
CDR3 DNA: TGTGCCACCAGCAGATCGGACAGGGACGGCAATGAGCAGTTCTTC
CDR3 protein: CATSRSDRDGNEQFF

D gene: -
J gene: TRBJ2-7
V gene: TRBV11-2
clone size: many
CDR3 DNA: TGTGCCAGCAGCTTAGTAAGGTCGAAAACCGTCTACGAGCAGTACTTC
CDR3 protein: CASSLVRSKTVYEQYF

D gene: TRBD2
J gene: TRBJ2-1
V gene: TRBV30
clone size: many
CDR3 DNA: TGTGCCTGGAGGGATACTAGCGTCTACAATGAGCAGTTCTTC
CDR3 protein: CAWRDTSVYNEQFF

D gene: -
J gene: TRBJ2-7
V gene: TRBV11-1
clone size: many
CDR3 DNA: TGTGCCAGCAGCTCCCGGGACGGATCCTACGAGCAGTACTTC
CDR3 protein: CASSSRDGSYEQYF

D gene: TRBD1
J gene: TRBJ2-7
V gene: TRBV29-1
clone size: -
CDR3 DNA: TGCAGCGTGTACCAGGACAGGAAACCCTACGAGCAGTACTTC
CDR3 protein: CSVYQDRKPYEQYF

D gene: -
J gene: TRBJ2-3
V gene: TRBV9
clone size: few
CDR3 DNA: TGTGCCAGCAGTCCGGGGCCGGTGGGAGATACGCAGTATTTT
CDR3 protein: CASSPGPVGDTQYF

D gene: -
J gene: TRBJ1-2
V gene: TRBV6-1
clone size: many
CDR3 DNA: TGTGCCAGCAGGGGGAACTATGGCTACACCTTC
CDR3 protein: CASRGNYGYTF

D gene: TRBD2
J gene: TRBJ2-7
V gene: TRBV3-1
clone size: many
CDR3 DNA: TGTGCCAGCAGCCAAGCGGGGGGATTAGCGGACGAGCAGTACTTC
CDR3 protein: CASSQAGGLADEQYF

D gene: -
J gene: TRBJ2-3
V gene: TRBV7-2
clone size: many
CDR3 DNA: TGTGCCAGCAGCTTCGTGCCCGGATTACTACCATCCACAGATACGCAGTATTTT
CDR3 protein: CASSFVPGLLPSTDTQYF

D gene: -
J gene: TRBJ2-2
V gene: TRBV5-5
clone size: many
CDR3 DNA: TGTGCCAGCAGCAAAACTTTGGGGGACACCGGGGAGCTGTTTTTT
CDR3 protein: CASSKTLGDTGELFF

D gene: -
J gene: TRBJ1-5
V gene: TRBV6-2/TRBV6-3
clone size: many
CDR3 DNA: TGTGCCAGCGAGCCCTCAGGCCGGAGGAGCAATCAGCCCCAGCATTTT
CDR3 protein: CASEPSGRRSNQPQHF

D gene: -
J gene: TRBJ1-2
V gene: TRBV28
clone size: many
CDR3 DNA: TGTGCCAGCAGTGGAAATAACTATGGCTACACCTTC
CDR3 protein: CASSGNNYGYTF

D gene: -
J gene: TRBJ2-2
V gene: TRBV5-4
clone size: -
CDR3 DNA: TGTGCCAGCAGCTTTAGTGAGAGGGGGTCCCGGGAGCTGTTTTTT
CDR3 protein: CASSFSERGSRELFF

D gene: TRBD1
J gene: TRBJ2-1
V gene: TRBV29-1
clone size: many
CDR3 DNA: TGCAGCGTTGGACAGGGCATTTCCTACAATGAGCAGTTCTTC
CDR3 protein: CSVGQGISYNEQFF

D gene: -
J gene: TRBJ1-1
V gene: TRBV6-1
clone size: many
CDR3 DNA: TGTGCCAGCAGTCCTAGGTTTTTATTGAACACTGAAGCTTTCTTT
CDR3 protein: CASSPRFLLNTEAFF

D gene: -
J gene: TRBJ1-3
V gene: TRBV25-1
clone size: many
CDR3 DNA: TGTGCCAGCAGTGACCCTTTAGCCCGGGGAGGAAACACCATATATTTT
CDR3 protein: CASSDPLARGGNTIYF

D gene: -
J gene: TRBJ2-7
V gene: TRBV28
clone size: many
CDR3 DNA: TGTGCCAGCAGCCCCACCGGACTAAACGGGGTATCCTACGAGCAGTACTTC
CDR3 protein: CASSPTGLNGVSYEQYF

D gene: -
J gene: TRBJ1-5
V gene: TRBV19
clone size: -
CDR3 DNA: TGTGCCAGTAGTATCTTGGGTCGGCCCGGTCAGCCCCAGCATTTT
CDR3 protein: CASSILGRPGQPQHF

D gene: -
J gene: TRBJ1-2
V gene: TRBV9
clone size: -
CDR3 DNA: TGTGCCAGCAGCGTAGCTATGACAGCCGATAACTATGGCTACACCTTC
CDR3 protein: CASSVAMTADNYGYTF

D gene: -
J gene: TRBJ1-2
V gene: TRBV7-2
clone size: many
CDR3 DNA: TGTGCCAGCAGGTCACAGGGTGAGGTCGGTGGCTACACCTTC
CDR3 protein: CASRSQGEVGGYTF

D gene: TRBD1
J gene: TRBJ2-7
V gene: TRBV5-1
clone size: many
CDR3 DNA: TGCGCCAGCAGCCCCCGGACAGGAACGGCCTACGAGCAGTACTTC
CDR3 protein: CASSPRTGTAYEQYF

D gene: -
J gene: TRBJ2-3
V gene: TRBV6-1
clone size: few
CDR3 DNA: TGTGCCAGCAGTGTCGATAGTCCTAGCAGCACAGATACGCAGTATTTT
CDR3 protein: CASSVDSPSSTDTQYF

D gene: -
J gene: TRBJ1-6
V gene: TRBV20-1
clone size: -
CDR3 DNA: TGCAGTGCTTCATTAGCCCGTAATAATTCACCCCTCCACTTT
CDR3 protein: CSASLARNNSPLHF

D gene: TRBD1
J gene: TRBJ2-1
V gene: TRBV12-3/TRBV12-4
clone size: many
CDR3 DNA: TGTGCCAGCAGACAGGGACAGGGGCTACTCAATGAGCAGTTCTTC
CDR3 protein: CASRQGQGLLNEQFF

D gene: TRBD1
J gene: TRBJ2-7
V gene: TRBV28
clone size: few
CDR3 DNA: TGTGCCAGCAGTTACCAGGGGGACGAGCAGTACTTC
CDR3 protein: CASSYQGDEQYF

D gene: -
J gene: TRBJ2-7
V gene: TRBV20-1
clone size: -
CDR3 DNA: TGCAGTGCTAGGGGCCGCTACGAGCAGTACTTC
CDR3 protein: CSARGRYEQYF

D gene: -
J gene: TRBJ2-5
V gene: TRBV5-1
clone size: -
CDR3 DNA: TGCGCCAGCAGCTCGACCGGGACACAACAAGAGACCCAGTACTTC
CDR3 protein: CASSSTGTQQETQYF

D gene: -
J gene: TRBJ2-7
V gene: TRBV5-1
clone size: many
CDR3 DNA: TGCGCCAGCAGCTTAACTCAGGGACCCTCCTACGAGCAGTACTTC
CDR3 protein: CASSLTQGPSYEQYF

D gene: -
J gene: TRBJ2-3
V gene: TRBV24-1
clone size: many
CDR3 DNA: TGTGCCACCAGTGCCACAGGGATTGGCACAGATACGCAGTATTTT
CDR3 protein: CATSATGIGTDTQYF

D gene: -
J gene: TRBJ2-7
V gene: TRBV9
clone size: many
CDR3 DNA: TGTGCCAGCAGCGTCACGGGAGCCCCCTCCTACGAGCAGTACTTC
CDR3 protein: CASSVTGAPSYEQYF